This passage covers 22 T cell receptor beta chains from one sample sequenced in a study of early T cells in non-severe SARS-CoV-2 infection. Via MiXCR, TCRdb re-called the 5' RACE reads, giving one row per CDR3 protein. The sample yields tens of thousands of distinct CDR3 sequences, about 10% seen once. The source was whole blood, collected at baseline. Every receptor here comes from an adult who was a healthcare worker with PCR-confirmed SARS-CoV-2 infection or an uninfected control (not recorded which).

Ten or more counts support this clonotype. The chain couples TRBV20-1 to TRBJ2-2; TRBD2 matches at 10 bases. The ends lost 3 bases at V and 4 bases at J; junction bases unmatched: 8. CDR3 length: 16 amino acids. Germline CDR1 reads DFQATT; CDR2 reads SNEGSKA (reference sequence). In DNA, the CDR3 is TGCAGTGCTAGTGGGACAGCGGGAGGGATCACCGGGGAGCTGTTTTTT. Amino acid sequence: CSASGTAGGITGELFF.

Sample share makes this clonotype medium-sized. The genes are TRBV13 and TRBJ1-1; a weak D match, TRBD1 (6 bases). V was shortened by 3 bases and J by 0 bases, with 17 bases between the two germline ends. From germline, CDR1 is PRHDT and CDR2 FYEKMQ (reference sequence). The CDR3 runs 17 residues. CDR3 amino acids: CASSFPGGQGMNTEAFF. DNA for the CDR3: TGTGCCAGCAGCTTCCCCGGGGGCCAGGGTATGAACACTGAAGCTTTCTTT.

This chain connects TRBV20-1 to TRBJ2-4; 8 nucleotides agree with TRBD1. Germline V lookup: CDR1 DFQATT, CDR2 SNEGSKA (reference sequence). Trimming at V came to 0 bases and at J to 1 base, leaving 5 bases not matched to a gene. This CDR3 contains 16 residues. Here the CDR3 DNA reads TGCAGTGCTAGAGATCTCAGGGGGCACGCCAAAAACATTCAGTACTTC. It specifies CSARDLRGHAKNIQYF.

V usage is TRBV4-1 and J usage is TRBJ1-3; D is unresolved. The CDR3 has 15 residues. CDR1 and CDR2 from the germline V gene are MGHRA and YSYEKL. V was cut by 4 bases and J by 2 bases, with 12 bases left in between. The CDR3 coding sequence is TGCGCCAGCAGCCGCACAGCTCTCACTGGAAACACCATATATTTT. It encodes CASSRTALTGNTIYF.

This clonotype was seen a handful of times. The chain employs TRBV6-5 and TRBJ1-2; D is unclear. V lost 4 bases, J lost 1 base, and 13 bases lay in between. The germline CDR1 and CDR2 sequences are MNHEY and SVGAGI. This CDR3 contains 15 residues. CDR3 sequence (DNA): TGTGCCAGCAGTTCCGGTGAATCCCGTAACTATGGCTACACCTTC. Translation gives CASSSGESRNYGYTF.

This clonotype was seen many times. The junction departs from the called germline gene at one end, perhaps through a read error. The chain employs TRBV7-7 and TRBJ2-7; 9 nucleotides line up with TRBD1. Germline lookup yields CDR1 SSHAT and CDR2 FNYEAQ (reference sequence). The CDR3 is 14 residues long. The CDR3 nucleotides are TGTGCTAGCAGCCCCGGACAGGGGATTTACGAGCAGTACTTC. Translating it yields CASSPGQGIYEQYF.

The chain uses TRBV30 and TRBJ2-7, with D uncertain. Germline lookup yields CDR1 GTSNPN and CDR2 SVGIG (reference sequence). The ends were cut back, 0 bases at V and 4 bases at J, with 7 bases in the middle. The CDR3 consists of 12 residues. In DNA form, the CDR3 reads TGTGCCTGGAGTGTATCTGGGTACGAGCAGTACTTC. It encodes CAWSVSGYEQYF.

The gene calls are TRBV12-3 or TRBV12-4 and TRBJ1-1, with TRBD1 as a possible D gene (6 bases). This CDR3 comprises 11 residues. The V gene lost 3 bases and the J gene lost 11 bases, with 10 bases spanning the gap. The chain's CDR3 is CASSFRGPAFF. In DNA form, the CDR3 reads TGTGCCAGCAGTTTCCGGGGGCCGGCTTTCTTT.

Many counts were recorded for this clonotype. The CDR3 region has the DNA TGCAGTGCTAGGACACAGAGGGGGGGCGAGCAGTACTTC. It encodes CSARTQRGGEQYF. The V and J genes are TRBV20-1 and TRBJ2-7, with a weak D call TRBD2 (7 bases). The CDR3 length is 13 residues. The germline gives CDR1 DFQATT, CDR2 SNEGSKA (reference sequence). V was cut by 3 bases and J by 6 bases, with 15 bases left in between.

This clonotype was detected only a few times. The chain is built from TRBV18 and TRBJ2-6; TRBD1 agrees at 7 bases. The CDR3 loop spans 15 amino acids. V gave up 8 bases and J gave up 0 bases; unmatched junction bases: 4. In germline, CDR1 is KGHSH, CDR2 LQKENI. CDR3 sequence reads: CASATGTSGANVLTF. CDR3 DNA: TGTGCCAGCGCGACAGGGACCTCTGGGGCCAACGTCCTGACTTTC.

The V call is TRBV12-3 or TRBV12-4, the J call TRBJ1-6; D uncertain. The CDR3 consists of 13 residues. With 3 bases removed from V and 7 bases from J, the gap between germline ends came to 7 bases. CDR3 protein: CASSFRTNSPLHF. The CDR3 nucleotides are TGTGCCAGCAGTTTCCGCACAAATTCACCCCTCCACTTT.

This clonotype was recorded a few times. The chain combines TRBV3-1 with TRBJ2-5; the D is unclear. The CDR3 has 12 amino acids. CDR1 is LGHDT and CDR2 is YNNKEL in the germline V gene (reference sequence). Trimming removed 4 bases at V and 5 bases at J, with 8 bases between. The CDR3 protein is CASSPLRETQYF. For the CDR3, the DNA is TGTGCCAGCAGCCCCCTGCGCGAGACCCAGTACTTC.

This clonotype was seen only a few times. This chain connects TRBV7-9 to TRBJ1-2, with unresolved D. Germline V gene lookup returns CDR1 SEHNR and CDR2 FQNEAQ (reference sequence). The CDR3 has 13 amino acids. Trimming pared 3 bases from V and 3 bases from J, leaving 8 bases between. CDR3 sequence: CASSFSGYYGYTF. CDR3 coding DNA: TGTGCCAGCAGCTTCTCGGGCTACTATGGCTACACCTTC.

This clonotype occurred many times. The CDR3 nucleotides read TGTGCCATCGCGCCTACAGGGTTGACAGATACGCAGTATTTT. It codes for CAIAPTGLTDTQYF. The genes are TRBV5-4 and TRBJ2-3, with a possible D match to TRBD1 (6 bases). CDR1 and CDR2 from the germline V gene are SGHNT and YYREEE (reference sequence). The CDR3 loop spans 14 amino acids. Trimming cost V 9 bases and J 3 bases, with 17 bases left between them.

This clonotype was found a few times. The CDR3 reads CAWSVFGHEQYF. In DNA form, the CDR3 reads TGTGCCTGGAGTGTTTTTGGCCACGAGCAGTACTTC. The gene calls are TRBV30 and TRBJ2-7; D is ambiguous. This CDR3 is 12 amino acids long. In germline, CDR1 is GTSNPN, CDR2 SVGIG (reference sequence). The germline V and J ends were trimmed by 0 bases and 5 bases, with 8 bases remaining between them.

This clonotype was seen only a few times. The CDR3 DNA follows: TGTGCCAGCAGTACCGGGACCCCAACCTACGAGCAGTACTTC. This sequence encodes CASSTGTPTYEQYF. The chain carries TRBV27 and TRBJ2-7, with D perhaps TRBD1 or TRBD2 (5 bases each). V lost 5 bases, J lost 2 bases, and 13 bases lay in between. CDR1 MNHEY and CDR2 SMNVEV come from the germline V gene (reference sequence). The CDR3 runs to 14 residues.

The CDR3 here is CASSIAGLGAYGYTF. The DNA of the CDR3 is TGTGCCAGTAGTATTGCAGGACTTGGGGCCTATGGCTACACCTTC. The chain links TRBV19 to TRBJ1-2; weak D call: TRBD1 (5 bases). Germline CDR1 LNHDA, CDR2 SQIVND (reference sequence). This CDR3 comprises 15 residues. Trimming took 3 bases from V and 4 from J, leaving 15 bases between them.

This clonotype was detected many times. The CDR3 region is CASSPRGLRSGELFF. In DNA form, the CDR3 reads TGTGCCAGCTCACCACGAGGTTTGAGATCCGGGGAGCTGTTTTTT. This chain uses TRBV18 with TRBJ2-2; no firm D call. V was trimmed by 1 base and J by 6 bases, leaving 12 bases between them. The CDR3 is 15 residues long. CDR1 and CDR2 (germline): KGHSH, LQKENI.

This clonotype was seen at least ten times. Here the CDR3 reads CASSLGGQSYEQYF. For the CDR3, the DNA is TGTGCCAGCAGCTTAGGGGGACAGTCCTACGAGCAGTACTTC. The rearrangement links TRBV7-9 to TRBJ2-7, with 7 bases identical to TRBD1. Germline V gene lookup returns CDR1 SEHNR and CDR2 FQNEAQ (reference sequence). V trimming: 1 base; J trimming: 1 base; junction bases outside the gene matches: 1. The CDR3 is made up of 14 amino acids.

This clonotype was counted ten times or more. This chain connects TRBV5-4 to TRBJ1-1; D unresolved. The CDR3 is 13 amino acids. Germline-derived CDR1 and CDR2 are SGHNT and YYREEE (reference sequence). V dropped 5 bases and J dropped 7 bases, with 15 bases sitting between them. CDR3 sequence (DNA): TGTGCCAGCAGAACGGGCTATCGGGGTGAAGCTTTCTTT. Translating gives CASRTGYRGEAFF. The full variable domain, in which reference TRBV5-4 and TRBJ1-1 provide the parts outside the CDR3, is ETGVTQSPTHLIKTRGQQVTLRCSSQSGHNTVSWYQQALGQGPQFIFQYYREEENGRGNFPPRFSGLQFPNYSSELNVNALELDDSALYLCASRTGYRGEAFFGQGTRLTVV.

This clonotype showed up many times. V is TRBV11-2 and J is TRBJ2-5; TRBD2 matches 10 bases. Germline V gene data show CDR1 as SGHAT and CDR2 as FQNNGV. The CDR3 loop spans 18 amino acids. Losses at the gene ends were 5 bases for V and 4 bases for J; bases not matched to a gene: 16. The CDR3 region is CASSRRPSGGRGGETQYF. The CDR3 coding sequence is TGTGCCAGCAGCCGAAGGCCTAGCGGGGGCCGAGGAGGAGAGACCCAGTACTTC.

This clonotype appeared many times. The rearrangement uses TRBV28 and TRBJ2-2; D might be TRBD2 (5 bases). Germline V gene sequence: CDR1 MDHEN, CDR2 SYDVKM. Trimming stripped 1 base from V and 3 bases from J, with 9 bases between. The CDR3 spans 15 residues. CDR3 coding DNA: TGTGCCAGCAGTTTATCTCGCGGGTACACCGGGGAGCTGTTTTTT. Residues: CASSLSRGYTGELFF.